This T cell receptor (beta chain) appears in the sequencing data of a study of shared clonotypes between healthy human individuals. CDR3 length: 14 amino acids. V gave up 2 bases and J gave up 4 bases, with 10 bases separating them. The germline CDR1 and CDR2 sequences are SGDLS and YYNGEE. The repertoire was sequenced with immunoSEQ multiplex PCR; TCRdb's copy has only in-frame clones and lacks some. The data contain around 330,000 clones, over 65% of them singletons. J is TRBJ2-1 and V is TRBV9; D may be TRBD1 (6 bases). The clonotype was recovered from a man aged 25-40 years in good health. Sequencing input: memory CD4+ T cells sorted from blood. Subset denoted: CD45RA-negative fraction. CDR3 residues: CASSVGTGYNEQFF. CDR3 DNA: TGTGCCAGCAGCGTGGGAACAGGGTACAATGAGCAGTTCTTC.